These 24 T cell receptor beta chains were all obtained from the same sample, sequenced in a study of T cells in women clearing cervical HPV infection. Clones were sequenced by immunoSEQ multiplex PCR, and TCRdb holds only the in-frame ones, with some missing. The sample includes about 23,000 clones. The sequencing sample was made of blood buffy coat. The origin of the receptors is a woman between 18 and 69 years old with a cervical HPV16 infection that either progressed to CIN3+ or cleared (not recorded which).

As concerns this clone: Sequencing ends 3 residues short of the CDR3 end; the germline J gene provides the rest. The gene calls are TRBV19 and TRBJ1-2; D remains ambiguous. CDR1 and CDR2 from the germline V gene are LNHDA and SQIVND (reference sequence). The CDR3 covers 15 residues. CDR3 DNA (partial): TGTGCCAGTACGGTCACTAGAGGTCGTCGAGATACC. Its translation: CASTVTRGRRDT. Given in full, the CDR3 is CASTVTRGRRDTYTF.

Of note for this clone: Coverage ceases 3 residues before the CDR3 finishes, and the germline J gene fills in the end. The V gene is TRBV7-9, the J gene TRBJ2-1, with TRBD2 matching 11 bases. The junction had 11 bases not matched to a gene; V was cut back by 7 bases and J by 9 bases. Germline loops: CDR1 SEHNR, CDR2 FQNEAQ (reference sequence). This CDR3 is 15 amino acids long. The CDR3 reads CASILPLAGVFEQFF. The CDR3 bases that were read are TGTGCCAGCATCCTCCCACTAGCGGGAGTCTTTGAG.

Incomplete CDR3 DNA: TGCAGTGCTAGATCCTCCGACTACACCACCTACGAG. It is translated as CSARSSDYTTYE. The CDR3 in its entirety is CSARSSDYTTYEQYF. The rearrangement joins TRBV20-1 to TRBJ2-7; D might be TRBD2 (5 bases). The CDR3 extends 3 residues past the end of the read, so its final part is completed from the germline J gene. With 2 bases removed from V and 2 bases from J, the gap between germline ends came to 16 bases. The CDR3 covers 15 residues. CDR1 DFQATT and CDR2 SNEGSKA come from the germline V gene (reference sequence).

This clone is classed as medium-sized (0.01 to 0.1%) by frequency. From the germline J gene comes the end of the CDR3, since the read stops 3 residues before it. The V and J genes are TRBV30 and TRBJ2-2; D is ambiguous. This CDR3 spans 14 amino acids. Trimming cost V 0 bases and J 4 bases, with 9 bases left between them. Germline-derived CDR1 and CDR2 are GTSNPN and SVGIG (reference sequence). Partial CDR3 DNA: TGTGCCTGGAGTGTAGGCACAGCCACCGGGGAG. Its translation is CAWSVGTATGE. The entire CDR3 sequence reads CAWSVGTATGELFF. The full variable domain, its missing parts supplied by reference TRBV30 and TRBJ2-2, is SQTIHQWPATLVQPVGSPLSLECTVEGTSNPNLYWYRQAAGRGLQLLFYSVGIGQISSEVPQNLSASRPQDRQFILSSKKLLLSDSGFYLCAWSVGTATGELFFGEGSRLTVL.

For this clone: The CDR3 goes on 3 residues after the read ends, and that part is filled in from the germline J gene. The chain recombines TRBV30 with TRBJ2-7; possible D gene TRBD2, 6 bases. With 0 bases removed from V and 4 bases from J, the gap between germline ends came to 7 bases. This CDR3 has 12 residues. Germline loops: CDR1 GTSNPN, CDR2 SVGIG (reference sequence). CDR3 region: CAWSVLAYEQYF. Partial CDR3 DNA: TGTGCCTGGAGTGTACTAGCTTACGAG.

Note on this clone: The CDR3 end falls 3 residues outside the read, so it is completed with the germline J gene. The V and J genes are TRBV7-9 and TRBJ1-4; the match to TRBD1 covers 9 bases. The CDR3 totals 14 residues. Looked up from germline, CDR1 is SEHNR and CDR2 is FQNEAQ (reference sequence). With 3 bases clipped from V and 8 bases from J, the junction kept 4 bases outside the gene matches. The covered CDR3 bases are TGTGCCAGCAGCTTTGGACAGGGGCAAGAAAAA. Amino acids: CASSFGQGQEK. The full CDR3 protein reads CASSFGQGQEKLFF.

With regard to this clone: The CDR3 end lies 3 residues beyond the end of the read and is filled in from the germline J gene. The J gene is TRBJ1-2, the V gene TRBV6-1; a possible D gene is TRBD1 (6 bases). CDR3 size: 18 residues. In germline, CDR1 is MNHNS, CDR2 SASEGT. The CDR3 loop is CASSEPIQGSSPTDTYTF. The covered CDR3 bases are TGTGCCAGCAGTGAACCCATACAGGGAAGTAGTCCCACAGATACC.

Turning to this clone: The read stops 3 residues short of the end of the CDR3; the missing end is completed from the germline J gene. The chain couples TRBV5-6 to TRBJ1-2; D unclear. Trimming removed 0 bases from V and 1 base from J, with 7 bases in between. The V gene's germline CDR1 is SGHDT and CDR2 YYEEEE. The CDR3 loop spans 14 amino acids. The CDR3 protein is CASSLVGFNYGYTF. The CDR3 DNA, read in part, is TGTGCCAGCAGCTTGGTCGGTTTTAACTATGGC.

The CDR3 region is CASSLGAGLRQPQHF. CDR3 DNA, as far as it was read: TGTGCCAGCAGCTTAGGAGCAGGGCTACGCCAGCCC. This chain uses TRBV7-9 with TRBJ1-5; TRBD1 is a possible D gene (5 bases). The read gets to within 3 residues of the CDR3 end, and the germline J gene fills in the rest. Germline V CDR1 and CDR2: SEHNR, FQNEAQ (reference sequence). Trimming took off 1 base at V and 7 bases at J, with 14 bases between the two ends. This CDR3 is built from 15 residues.

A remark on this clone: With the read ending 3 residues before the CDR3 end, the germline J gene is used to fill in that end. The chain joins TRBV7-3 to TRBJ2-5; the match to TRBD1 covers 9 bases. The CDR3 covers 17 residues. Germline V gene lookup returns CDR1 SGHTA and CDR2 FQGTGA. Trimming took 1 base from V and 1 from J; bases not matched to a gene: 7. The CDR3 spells CASSLRGDREPQETQYF. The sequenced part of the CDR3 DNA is TGTGCCAGCAGCTTAAGGGGGGACAGGGAACCCCAAGAGACC.

CDR3 DNA (partial): TGTGCCAGCAGTAAGAAGGGGACAGGTGATGAAAAG. As protein: CASSKKGTGDEK. The entire CDR3 protein reads CASSKKGTGDEKLFF. The chain couples TRBV13 to TRBJ2-2, with 8 positions matching TRBD1. With the read ending 3 residues before the CDR3 end, the germline J gene is used to fill in that end. From germline, CDR1 is PRHDT and CDR2 FYEKMQ (reference sequence). This CDR3 comprises 15 residues.

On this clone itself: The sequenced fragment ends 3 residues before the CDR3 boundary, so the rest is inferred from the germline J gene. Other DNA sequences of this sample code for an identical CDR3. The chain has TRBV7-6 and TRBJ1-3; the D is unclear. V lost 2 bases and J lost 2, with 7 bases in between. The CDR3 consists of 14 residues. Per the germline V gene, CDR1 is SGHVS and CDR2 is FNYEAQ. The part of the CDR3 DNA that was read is TGTGCCAGCAGCTTAATAAGGGCTGGAAACACC. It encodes CASSLIRAGNT. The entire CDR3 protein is CASSLIRAGNTIYF. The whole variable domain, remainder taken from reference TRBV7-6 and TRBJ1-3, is GAGVSQSPRYKVTKRGQDVALRCDPISGHVSLYWYRQALGQGPEFLTYFNYEAQQDKSGLPNDRFSAERPEGSISTLTIQRTEQRDSAMYRCASSLIRAGNTIYFGEGSWLTVV.

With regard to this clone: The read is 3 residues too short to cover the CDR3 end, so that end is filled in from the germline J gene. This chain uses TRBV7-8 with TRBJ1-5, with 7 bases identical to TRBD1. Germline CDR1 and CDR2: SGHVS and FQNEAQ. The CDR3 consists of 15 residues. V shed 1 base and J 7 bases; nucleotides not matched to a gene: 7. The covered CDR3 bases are TGTGCCAGCAGCTTAGGAACAGGGGTGGGACAGCCC. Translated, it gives CASSLGTGVGQP. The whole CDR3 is CASSLGTGVGQPQHF.

The CDR3 protein is CASSGQGVPYNEQFF. The sequenced part of the CDR3 DNA is TGCGCCAGCAGCGGACAGGGAGTCCCCTACAATGAG. This chain uses TRBV5-1 with TRBJ2-1; TRBD1 aligns across 8 bases. The CDR3 extends 3 residues past the end of the read, so its final part is completed from the germline J gene. Germline-derived CDR1 and CDR2 are SGHRS and YFSETQ. CDR3 length: 15 amino acids. V was pared by 4 bases and J by 2 bases, with 5 bases of the junction left unmatched.

Partial CDR3 DNA: TGTGCCAGCAGCATGACAGAAAACTCTGGGGCCAACGTG. It translates to CASSMTENSGANV. The entire CDR3 protein reads CASSMTENSGANVLFF. The J gene is TRBJ2-2, the V gene TRBV7-8; TRBD1 might be the D (5 bases). The missing CDR3 end, 3 residues past where the read stops, is filled in from the germline J gene. Germline CDR1 reads SGHVS; CDR2 reads FQNEAQ. This CDR3 comprises 16 residues.

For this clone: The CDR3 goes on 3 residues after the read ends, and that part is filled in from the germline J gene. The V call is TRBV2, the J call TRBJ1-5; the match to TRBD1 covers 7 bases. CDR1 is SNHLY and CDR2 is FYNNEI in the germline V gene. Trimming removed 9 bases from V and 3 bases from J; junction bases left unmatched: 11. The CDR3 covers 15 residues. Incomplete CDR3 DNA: TGTGCCAGAACACAGGGGACATCACTCAATCAGCCC. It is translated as CARTQGTSLNQP. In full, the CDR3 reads CARTQGTSLNQPQHF.

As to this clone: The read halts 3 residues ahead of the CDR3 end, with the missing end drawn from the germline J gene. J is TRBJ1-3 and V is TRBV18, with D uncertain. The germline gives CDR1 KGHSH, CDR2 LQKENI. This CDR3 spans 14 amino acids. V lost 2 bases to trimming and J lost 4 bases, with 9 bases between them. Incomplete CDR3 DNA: TGTGCCAGCTCACCATCTCCGTCGGGAAACACC. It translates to CASSPSPSGNT. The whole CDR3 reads CASSPSPSGNTIYF.

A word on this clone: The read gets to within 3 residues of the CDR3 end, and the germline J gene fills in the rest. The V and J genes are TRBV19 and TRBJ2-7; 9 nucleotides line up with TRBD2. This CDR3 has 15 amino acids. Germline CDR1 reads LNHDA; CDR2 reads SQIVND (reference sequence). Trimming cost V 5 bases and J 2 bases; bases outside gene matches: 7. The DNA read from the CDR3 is TGTGCCAGTAGTGACATAGCGGGAGTTACCTACGAG. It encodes CASSDIAGVTYE. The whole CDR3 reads CASSDIAGVTYEQYF. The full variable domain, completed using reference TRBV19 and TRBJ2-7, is DGGITQSPKYLFRKEGQNVTLSCEQNLNHDAMYWYRQDPGQGLRLIYYSQIVNDFQKGDIAEGYSVSREKKESFPLTVTSAQKNPTAFYLCASSDIAGVTYEQYFGPGTRLTVT.

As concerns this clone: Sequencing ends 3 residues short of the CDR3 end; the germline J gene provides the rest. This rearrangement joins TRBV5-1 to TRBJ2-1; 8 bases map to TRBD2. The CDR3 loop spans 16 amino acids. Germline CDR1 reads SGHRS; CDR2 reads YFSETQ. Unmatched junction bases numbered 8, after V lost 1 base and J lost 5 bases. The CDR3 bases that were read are TGCGCCAGCAGCTTGTATATAGCGGGAATTAACAATGAG. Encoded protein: CASSLYIAGINNE. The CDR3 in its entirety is CASSLYIAGINNEQFF. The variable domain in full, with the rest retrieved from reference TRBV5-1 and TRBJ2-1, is KAGVTQTPRYLIKTRGQQVTLSCSPISGHRSVSWYQQTPGQGLQFLFEYFSETQRNKGNFPGRFSGRQFSNSRSEMNVSTLELGDSALYLCASSLYIAGINNEQFFGPGTRLTVL.

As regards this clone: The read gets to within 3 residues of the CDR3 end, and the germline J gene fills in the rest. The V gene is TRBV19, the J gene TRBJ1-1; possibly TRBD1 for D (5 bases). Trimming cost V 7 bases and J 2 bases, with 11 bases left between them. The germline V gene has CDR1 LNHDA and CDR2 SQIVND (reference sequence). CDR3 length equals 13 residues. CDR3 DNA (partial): TGTGCCAGTAAATCCGGGGGTAACACTGAA. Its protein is CASKSGGNTE. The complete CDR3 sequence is CASKSGGNTEAFF.

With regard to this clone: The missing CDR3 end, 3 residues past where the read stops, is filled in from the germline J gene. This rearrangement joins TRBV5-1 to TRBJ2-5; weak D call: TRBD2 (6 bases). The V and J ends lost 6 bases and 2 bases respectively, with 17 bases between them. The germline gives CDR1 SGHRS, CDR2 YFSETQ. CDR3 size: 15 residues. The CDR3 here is CASTATGTAQETQYF. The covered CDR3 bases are TGCGCCAGCACCGCCACGGGGACTGCTCAAGAGACC.

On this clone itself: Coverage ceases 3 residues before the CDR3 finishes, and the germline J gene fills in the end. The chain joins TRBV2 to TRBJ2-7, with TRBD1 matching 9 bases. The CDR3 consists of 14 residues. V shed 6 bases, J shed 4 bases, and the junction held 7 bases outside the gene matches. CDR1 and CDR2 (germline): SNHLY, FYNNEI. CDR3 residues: CASRSTGGLYEQYF. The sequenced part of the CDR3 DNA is TGTGCCAGCAGATCGACAGGGGGTTTGTACGAG.

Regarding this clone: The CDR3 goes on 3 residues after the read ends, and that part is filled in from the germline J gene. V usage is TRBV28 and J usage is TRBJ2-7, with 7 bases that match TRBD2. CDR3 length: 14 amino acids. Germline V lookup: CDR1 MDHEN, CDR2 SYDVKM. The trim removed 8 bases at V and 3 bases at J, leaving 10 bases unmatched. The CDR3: CASGYERDFYEQYF. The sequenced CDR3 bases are TGTGCCAGCGGGTATGAGCGGGACTTCTACGAG.

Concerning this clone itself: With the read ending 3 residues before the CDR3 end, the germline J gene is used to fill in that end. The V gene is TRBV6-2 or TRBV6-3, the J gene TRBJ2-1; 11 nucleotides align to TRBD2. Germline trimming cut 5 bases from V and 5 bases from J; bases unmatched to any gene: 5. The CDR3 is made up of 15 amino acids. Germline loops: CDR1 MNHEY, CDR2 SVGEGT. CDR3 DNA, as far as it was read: TGTGCCAGCAGTCTAGCGGGGGGAAGGGACAATGAG. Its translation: CASSLAGGRDNE. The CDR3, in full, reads CASSLAGGRDNEQFF.